Below, 4 T cell receptor beta chains from the same sample are listed, as sequenced in a study of T cells in Graves' hyperthyroidism and ophthalmopathy. Researchers took RNA transcripts and amplified the TCR beta CDR3 regions from them. First-round RT-PCR of the TCR CDR3 relied on the HTBI primer set. TCRdb re-called the multiplex PCR reads with MiXCR, one entry per CDR3 protein. Of around 520,000 distinct CDR3 sequences listed, roughly 25% are singletons. The sequencing input was blood. The receptors derive from a woman under 40 with Graves' ophthalmopathy.

This clonotype has ten or more counts. CDR3 amino acids: CAISAQLLYGYTF. CDR3 DNA sequence: TGTGCCATCAGTGCTCAGTTACTTTATGGCTACACCTTC. This chain joins TRBV10-3 and TRBJ1-2, with no clear D. The CDR3 has 13 amino acids. Germline V gives CDR1 ENHRY, CDR2 SYGVKD. Trimming took 4 bases from V and 5 from J, leaving 11 bases between them.

This clonotype was picked up a small number of times. The chain recombines TRBV29-1 with TRBJ1-2; perhaps TRBD1 as D (5 bases). The V gene lost 4 bases and the J gene lost 4 bases, with 7 bases spanning the gap. Germline V gene lookup returns CDR1 SQVTM and CDR2 ANQGSEA. This CDR3 spans 11 amino acids. The CDR3 here is CSVVGPYGYTF. The CDR3 DNA reads as TGCAGCGTTGTGGGGCCCTATGGCTACACCTTC.

This clonotype occurred many times. V is TRBV29-1 and J is TRBJ2-7, with D possibly matching TRBD1 (5 bases). Trimming shortened V by 5 bases and J by 4 bases, and 9 bases separated the two germline ends. The CDR3 has 11 amino acids. Germline CDR1 is SQVTM and CDR2 is ANQGSEA. The CDR3 protein is CSVQQAYEQYF. CDR3 nucleotide sequence: TGCAGCGTTCAACAGGCTTACGAGCAGTACTTC.

There are many counts of this clonotype. This chain uses TRBV12-3 or TRBV12-4 with TRBJ2-7, with D hard to call. Trimming left V 4 bases short and J 2 bases short, with 9 bases between. This CDR3 spans 13 amino acids. CDR3 region: CASSWSYPYEQYF. The CDR3 coding sequence is TGTGCCAGCAGTTGGTCCTATCCCTACGAGCAGTACTTC.